Described below is a single T cell receptor beta chain sequence and its context. The antigen is not known. This sample was taken from a study of OX40 agonist ivuxolimab in advanced cancers. Libraries were prepared by immunoSEQ multiplex PCR; TCRdb keeps only in-frame clonotypes and omits some of them. The sample contains 55,000 to 70,000 clones, more than 70% of which appear only once. CDR3 length equals 14 residues. The V end was cut by 3 bases, the J end by 4 bases, with 10 bases between. Germline V gene sequence: CDR1 SGHRS, CDR2 YFSETQ. Points from the study as a whole: Partial responders treated at 0.1-3.0 mg/kg exhibited clonal expansion among the lowest measured. By week 6 at 0.1 to 3.0 mg/kg, blood CD4+ and CD8+ T cells had expanded clonally.

The source material was CD4+ or CD8+ T cells sorted from blood, sampled in a trial of the OX40 agonist ivuxolimab. This chain joins TRBV5-1 and TRBJ1-4, with D hard to call. This clonotype originated in an adult with an advanced solid tumor such as melanoma, head and neck, liver or kidney cancer. As DNA, the CDR3 is TGCGCCAGCAGCTCCCGCGGAGGTAATGAAAAACTGTTTTTT. This translates into CASSSRGGNEKLFF.